This T cell receptor (beta chain) was profiled in a study of T cell responses to AZD1222 COVID-19 vaccine. Findings of the study overall: A reported finding is that nearly half of spike-specific TCRs target unmutated variant regions.

Sequenced by immunoSEQ multiplex PCR; TCRdb stores in-frame clones only, minus some. This table holds tens of thousands of clones, 75% to 95% found once. The CDR3 runs 13 residues. Germline trimming cut 4 bases from V and 6 bases from J; bases unmatched to any gene: 3. From germline, CDR1 is SGHKS and CDR2 YYEKEE (reference sequence). A word on this clone: Its antigen is not known.

The starting material was peripheral blood, obtained 28 days after the second dose of the MenACWY control vaccine. The TCR originated in an adult who received the MenACWY meningococcal vaccine as a control. The V and J genes are TRBV5-5 and TRBJ1-5; 8 bases agree with TRBD1. Here the CDR3 reads CASSHTGGQPQHF. DNA for the CDR3: TGTGCCAGCAGCCACACAGGGGGTCAGCCCCAGCATTTT.